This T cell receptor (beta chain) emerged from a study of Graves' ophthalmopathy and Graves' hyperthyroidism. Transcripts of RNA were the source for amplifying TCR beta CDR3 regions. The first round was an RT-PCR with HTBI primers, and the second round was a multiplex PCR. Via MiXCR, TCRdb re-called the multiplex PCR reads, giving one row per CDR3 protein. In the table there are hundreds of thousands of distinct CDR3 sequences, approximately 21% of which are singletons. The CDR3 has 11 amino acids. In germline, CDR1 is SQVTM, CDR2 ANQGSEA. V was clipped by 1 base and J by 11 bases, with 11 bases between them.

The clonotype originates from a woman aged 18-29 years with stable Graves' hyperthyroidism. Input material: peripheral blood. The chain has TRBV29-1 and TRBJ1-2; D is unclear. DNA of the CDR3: TGCAGCGTTGAAGTTCGAAACATTTACACCTTC. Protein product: CSVEVRNIYTF.